Listed here are 31 T cell receptor beta chains from one sample, sequenced in a study of technical replicates of blood from a few donors. Data came from immunoSEQ multiplex PCR; TCRdb stores just in-frame clones and leaves some out. The data show 75,000 to 95,000 clones, roughly 94% seen once. Sequenced input: T cells isolated from PBMCs. These receptors were obtained from a human donor in good health.

J is TRBJ2-6 and V is TRBV6-5; a possible D gene is TRBD1 (5 bases). CDR1 is MNHEY and CDR2 is SVGAGI in the germline V gene. Trimming shortened V by 6 bases and J by 3 bases, and 12 bases separated the two germline ends. The CDR3 is 15 amino acids. The CDR3 sequence is CASSRGQSGANVLTF. CDR3 in DNA: TGTGCCAGCAGCCGCGGACAAAGTGGGGCCAACGTCCTGACTTTC.

V is TRBV11-3 and J is TRBJ2-6; 9 positions agree with TRBD1. The V gene's germline CDR1 is SGHNT and CDR2 YENEEA. V shed 8 bases and J 2 bases; nucleotides not matched to a gene: 10. This CDR3 is built from 17 residues. CDR3: CASLKGQGEAGANVLTF. CDR3 nucleotide sequence: TGTGCCAGCTTAAAGGGACAGGGTGAAGCTGGGGCCAACGTCCTGACTTTC.

This clone was detected a few times. The gene calls are TRBV19 and TRBJ2-1; D not resolved. Between the trimmed V and J ends, which lost 6 bases and 3 bases, there was a span of 15 bases. In germline, CDR1 is LNHDA, CDR2 SQIVND (reference sequence). This CDR3 comprises 15 residues. The CDR3 coding sequence is TGTGCCAGTAGCCGCATTATAGGAGACTACAATGAGCAGTTCTTC. Translating it yields CASSRIIGDYNEQFF.

This clone was recorded only once. The chain joins TRBV28 to TRBJ1-4; D is perhaps TRBD1 (6 bases). The CDR3 covers 16 residues. Germline V lookup: CDR1 MDHEN, CDR2 SYDVKM. Trimming took 4 bases from V and 3 from J, leaving 15 bases between them. The CDR3 protein is CASSSPGERPNEKLFF. CDR3 nucleotide sequence: TGTGCCAGCAGTTCCCCAGGGGAGAGGCCTAATGAAAAACTGTTTTTT.

V and J are TRBV9 and TRBJ2-7; 7 positions match TRBD1. The germline V gene encodes CDR1 SGDLS and CDR2 YYNGEE. Losses at the gene ends were 2 bases for V and 3 bases for J; bases not matched to a gene: 5. This CDR3 comprises 14 residues. DNA for the CDR3: TGTGCCAGCAGCGTGACGGGACAGAGCTACGAGCAGTACTTC. Encoded protein: CASSVTGQSYEQYF.

The chain employs TRBV6-5 and TRBJ2-3; perhaps TRBD2 as D (5 bases). Germline V CDR1 and CDR2: MNHEY, SVGAGI. CDR3 size: 15 residues. V was shortened by 6 bases and J by 2 bases, with 15 bases between the two germline ends. The CDR3 here is CASSDERGLTDTQYF. CDR3 nucleotide sequence: TGTGCCAGCAGCGACGAGCGCGGGCTCACAGATACGCAGTATTTT.

The chain is built from TRBV5-5 and TRBJ1-3; no firm D call. Germline V gene sequence: CDR1 SGHKS, CDR2 YYEKEE (reference sequence). The CDR3 extends over 16 amino acids. The ends were cut back, 3 bases at V and 3 bases at J, with 16 bases in the middle. CDR3 residues: CASSWAGGYSGNTIYF. The CDR3 bases are TGTGCCAGCAGCTGGGCGGGAGGGTACAGTGGAAACACCATATATTTT.

The V gene is TRBV6-1, the J gene TRBJ1-5; no reliable D call. V was cut by 10 bases and J by 0 bases, with 16 bases left in between. Germline V gene data show CDR1 as MNHNS and CDR2 as SASEGT. CDR3 length: 15 amino acids. The CDR3 is CAIKPNGYSNQPQHF. The CDR3 coding sequence is TGTGCCATCAAACCGAACGGGTATAGCAATCAGCCCCAGCATTTT.

DNA of the CDR3: TGTGCCAGCAGCTTAAAAGGTTTGGAGAATGAGCAGTTCTTC. Protein product: CASSLKGLENEQFF. The chain uses TRBV7-9 and TRBJ2-1, with unresolved D. The CDR3 is made up of 14 amino acids. V was pared by 2 bases and J by 7 bases, with 12 bases between. Per germline, CDR1 SEHNR and CDR2 FQNEAQ (reference sequence).

The sample holds a few counts of this clone. The chain couples TRBV4-1 to TRBJ1-1; unclear D gene. CDR3 length: 15 residues. Germline lookup yields CDR1 MGHRA and CDR2 YSYEKL. Trimming took off 0 bases at V and 11 bases at J, with 19 bases between the two ends. CDR3 in DNA: TGCGCCAGCAGCCAAGATCAGAGCGGCTACCTAACGGCTTTCTTT. It translates to CASSQDQSGYLTAFF.

The chain uses TRBV2 and TRBJ2-7, with D unclear. Germline CDR1 SNHLY, CDR2 FYNNEI. The CDR3 contains 13 residues. The V end lost 5 bases, the J end lost 6 bases, and 14 bases lay between the germline ends. The CDR3 region is CASSTDPVREQYF. CDR3 DNA: TGTGCCAGCAGTACAGACCCTGTCCGCGAGCAGTACTTC.

J is TRBJ2-7 and V is TRBV11-3; weak D call: TRBD2 (5 bases). The CDR3 totals 15 residues. In germline, CDR1 is SGHNT, CDR2 YENEEA. V was pared by 2 bases and J by 3 bases, with 14 bases between. CDR3 amino acids: CASSLPTLANYEQYF. CDR3 coding DNA: TGTGCCAGCAGCTTACCCACTCTAGCTAACTACGAGCAGTACTTC.

The genes are TRBV30 and TRBJ2-1; 12 bases agree with TRBD2. The V gene end was trimmed by 0 bases and the J gene end by 7 bases; junction bases not matched to a gene: 13. The CDR3 spans 18 residues. Germline V gene lookup returns CDR1 GTSNPN and CDR2 SVGIG (reference sequence). CDR3: CAWSVALGTSGLGNEQFF. CDR3 sequence (DNA): TGTGCCTGGAGTGTGGCTCTTGGGACTAGCGGGCTAGGTAATGAGCAGTTCTTC. The whole variable domain, filled in from reference TRBV30 and TRBJ2-1, reads SQTIHQWPATLVQPVGSPLSLECTVEGTSNPNLYWYRQAAGRGLQLLFYSVGIGQISSEVPQNLSASRPQDRQFILSSKKLLLSDSGFYLCAWSVALGTSGLGNEQFFGPGTRLTVL.

This chain connects TRBV4-1 to TRBJ2-1, with 9 bases fitting TRBD2. Germline loops: CDR1 MGHRA, CDR2 YSYEKL. With 2 bases clipped from V and 0 bases from J, the junction kept 2 bases outside the gene matches. CDR3 length: 16 residues. CDR3 protein: CASSQFSGSSYNEQFF. CDR3 DNA: TGCGCCAGCAGCCAATTTAGCGGGAGCTCCTACAATGAGCAGTTCTTC.

V gene TRBV6-4 combines with J gene TRBJ2-5; TRBD1 is a possible D gene (7 bases). This CDR3 spans 15 amino acids. Trimming stripped 4 bases from V and 5 bases from J, with 17 bases between. CDR1 is MRHNA and CDR2 is SNTAGT in the germline V gene. In DNA, the CDR3 is TGTGCCAGCAGTGCCGTGGCAGGGGGGACGGAGACCCAGTACTTC. Translating it yields CASSAVAGGTETQYF.

The chain has TRBV27 and TRBJ2-5; D perhaps matches TRBD2 (7 bases). Trimming pared 8 bases from V and 0 bases from J, leaving 22 bases between. The length of the CDR3 is 17 residues. CDR1 is MNHEY and CDR2 is SMNVEV in the germline V gene (reference sequence). CDR3 sequence: CASVRGEDSQYQETQYF. The CDR3 DNA sequence: TGTGCCAGCGTCCGGGGGGAGGACAGCCAGTACCAAGAGACCCAGTACTTC.

V is TRBV19 and J is TRBJ2-7, with 10 bases aligning to TRBD1. Germline V gives CDR1 LNHDA, CDR2 SQIVND (reference sequence). V was pared by 5 bases and J by 1 base, with 2 bases of the junction left unmatched. This CDR3 has 14 amino acids. DNA of the CDR3: TGTGCCAGTAGTTGGGACAGGGGATCCTACGAGCAGTACTTC. Protein: CASSWDRGSYEQYF.

The chain combines TRBV7-3 with TRBJ2-7; D might be TRBD1 (6 bases). The ends were cut back, 4 bases at V and 4 bases at J, with 14 bases in the middle. There are 14 residues in the CDR3. Per the germline V gene, CDR1 is SGHTA and CDR2 is FQGTGA. CDR3 region: CASSSGPGVYEQYF. The CDR3 DNA reads TGTGCCAGCAGCTCGGGGCCAGGGGTGTACGAGCAGTACTTC. Drawing the rest from reference TRBV7-3 and TRBJ2-7, the complete variable domain is GAGVSQTPSNKVTEKGKYVELRCDPISGHTALYWYRQSLGQGPEFLIYFQGTGAADDSGLPNDRFFAVRPEGSVSTLKIQRTERGDSAVYLCASSSGPGVYEQYFGPGTRLTVT.

This clone was detected only once. The rearrangement joins TRBV4-1 to TRBJ1-4, with 7 bases matching TRBD1. After removal of 1 base from V and 5 bases from J, the junction contained 4 bases not matched to a gene. Germline V gene lookup returns CDR1 MGHRA and CDR2 YSYEKL. The CDR3 is 15 amino acids. DNA for the CDR3: TGCGCCAGCAGCCAAGTGGGGACAGCGAATGAAAAACTGTTTTTT. Translating it yields CASSQVGTANEKLFF.

The chain employs TRBV11-2 and TRBJ2-4, with TRBD1 matching 7 bases. The V segment lost 4 bases and the J segment 1 base; nucleotides outside the gene matches: 4. Germline CDR1 SGHAT, CDR2 FQNNGV. This CDR3 spans 15 amino acids. The CDR3 reads CASSSTGFAKNIQYF. CDR3 DNA: TGTGCCAGCAGCTCGACAGGGTTTGCCAAAAACATTCAGTACTTC.

This chain connects TRBV5-1 to TRBJ2-1; 11 positions agree with TRBD2. V was pared by 1 base and J by 4 bases, with 4 bases of the junction left unmatched. Germline-derived CDR1 and CDR2 are SGHRS and YFSETQ. The CDR3 has 16 amino acids. CDR3 amino acids: CASSLSTSGGYNEQFF. The DNA for the CDR3 is TGCGCCAGCAGCTTGTCCACTAGCGGGGGTTACAATGAGCAGTTCTTC.

This clone occurred once. The genes are TRBV5-8 and TRBJ2-7; TRBD2 matches at 11 bases. Germline CDR1 is SGHTS and CDR2 is YDEGEE. V lost 5 bases, J lost 2 bases, and 0 bases stayed unmatched. This CDR3 has 13 amino acids. The CDR3 nucleotides read TGTGCCAGCAGGACTAGCGGGACCTACGAGCAGTACTTC. Amino acid sequence: CASRTSGTYEQYF.

The V and J genes are TRBV6-5 and TRBJ1-6; 7 positions match TRBD1. This CDR3 is 14 amino acids long. V gave up 6 bases and J gave up 7 bases; unmatched junction bases: 6. Germline CDR1 is MNHEY and CDR2 is SVGAGI. CDR3 in amino acids: CASRSTGKNSPLHF. CDR3 coding DNA: TGTGCCAGCAGGTCGACAGGGAAGAATTCACCCCTCCACTTT.

The rearrangement links TRBV5-1 to TRBJ1-1; perhaps TRBD1 as D (6 bases). The CDR3 is made up of 15 amino acids. Germline V gene lookup returns CDR1 SGHRS and CDR2 YFSETQ. V was cut by 2 bases and J by 3 bases, with 14 bases left in between. The CDR3 reads CASSFGMAGDTEAFF. The CDR3 region has the DNA TGCGCCAGCAGCTTTGGCATGGCAGGGGACACTGAAGCTTTCTTT.

The chain recombines TRBV5-1 with TRBJ2-2; 15 nucleotides line up with TRBD2. The CDR3 consists of 18 residues. V gave up 5 bases and J gave up 5 bases; unmatched junction bases: 10. CDR1 is SGHRS and CDR2 is YFSETQ in the germline V gene. CDR3 in DNA: TGCGCCAGCAGTTCACTTCCGGGACTAGCGGGGGGTACCGGGGAGCTGTTTTTT. The encoded protein is CASSSLPGLAGGTGELFF.

This clone was seen more than once but under ten times. The same CDR3 also results from other DNA sequences found in this sample. The chain employs TRBV5-1 and TRBJ1-1; D remains ambiguous. Trimming shortened V by 4 bases and J by 2 bases, and 9 bases separated the two germline ends. The CDR3 contains 13 residues. Germline-derived CDR1 and CDR2 are SGHRS and YFSETQ. The CDR3 region has the DNA TGCGCCAGCAGCCCGACACCAAACACTGAAGCTTTCTTT. Protein: CASSPTPNTEAFF.

V usage is TRBV19 and J usage is TRBJ1-3; D perhaps matches TRBD1 (5 bases). Trimming took off 0 bases at V and 0 bases at J, with 9 bases between the two ends. Germline V gene lookup returns CDR1 LNHDA and CDR2 SQIVND (reference sequence). This CDR3 is 16 amino acids long. This chain's CDR3 is CASSIDYGGSGNTIYF. The CDR3 DNA reads as TGTGCCAGTAGTATAGATTACGGGGGCTCTGGAAACACCATATATTTT.

The rearrangement uses TRBV13 and TRBJ2-3; D not certain. This CDR3 is built from 14 residues. The germline V gene encodes CDR1 PRHDT and CDR2 FYEKMQ (reference sequence). Trimming shortened V by 5 bases and J by 1 base, and 10 bases separated the two germline ends. The CDR3 region has the DNA TGTGCCAGCAGCCCACCTCAGGGCACAGATACGCAGTATTTT. The encoded protein is CASSPPQGTDTQYF. The whole variable domain, remainder taken from reference TRBV13 and TRBJ2-3, is AAGVIQSPRHLIKEKRETATLKCYPIPRHDTVYWYQQGPGQDPQFLISFYEKMQSDKGSIPDRFSAQQFSDYHSELNMSSLELGDSALYFCASSPPQGTDTQYFGPGTRLTVL.

The V call is TRBV15, the J call TRBJ2-1; D is possibly TRBD2 (6 bases). The V gene lost 0 bases and the J gene lost 8 bases, with 20 bases spanning the gap. This CDR3 has 17 residues. Germline assignment: CDR1 LNHNV and CDR2 YYDKDF (reference sequence). This CDR3 reads CATSRDSTQEGEDEQFF. DNA for the CDR3: TGTGCCACCAGCAGAGATAGTACTCAGGAGGGTGAGGATGAGCAGTTCTTC.

The chain employs TRBV6-4 and TRBJ2-7; weak D call: TRBD2 (7 bases). Germline V gene data show CDR1 as MRHNA and CDR2 as SNTAGT. The CDR3 loop spans 17 amino acids. V lost 0 bases to trimming and J lost 3 bases, with 18 bases between them. DNA for the CDR3: TGTGCCAGCAGTGACTCGAAGGGGGGGGCGCGGTTCTACGAGCAGTACTTC. It encodes CASSDSKGGARFYEQYF.

The J gene is TRBJ1-1, the V gene TRBV27; 9 nucleotides align to TRBD1. Germline V gives CDR1 MNHEY, CDR2 SMNVEV (reference sequence). The trim removed 6 bases at V and 4 bases at J, leaving 9 bases unmatched. The length of the CDR3 is 15 residues. In DNA, the CDR3 is TGTGCCAGCAGGAAACCGGGACAGGGACCCACTGAAGCTTTCTTT. This translates into CASRKPGQGPTEAFF.